This T cell receptor (beta chain) was captured by sequencing in a study of regulatory T cells in long-lasting Graves disease. Study background: Persistent cases took antithyroid drugs over 5 years and stayed TSH receptor antibody positive.

For this clonotype: The antigen remains unidentified.

Time point: persistent/refractory GD, antithyroid drugs over 5 years with positive TRAb. From RNA extracted from PBMCs, the TCR library was made. Construction of TCR beta libraries relied on iRepertoire HTBI primers and on Arm-PCR targeting CDR3 regions. Via MiXCR, TCRdb re-called the multiplex PCR reads, giving one row per CDR3 protein. The sample lists approximately 400,000 distinct CDR3 sequences, less than 25% occurring once. Notes on the study in general: Newly diagnosed Graves' patients had higher TCR diversity than persistent ones. It was peripheral blood alone, not thyroid tissue, that was studied. Persistent disease was associated with favored TRBV28 usage and with favored use of TRBJ1-2 and TRBJ2-5.

The ends were cut back, 5 bases at V and 5 bases at J, with 9 bases in the middle. Germline CDR1 reads SGHTA; CDR2 reads FQGNSA. The CDR3 totals 13 residues. This TCR was sampled from a female donor with Graves disease. The chain links TRBV7-2 to TRBJ2-2; possibly TRBD1 for D (5 bases). Here the sequenced sample was peripheral blood mononuclear cells (PBMCs), taken when the disease was refractory, from a patient treated with antithyroid drugs. This CDR3 is CASSLRTTGELFF. The CDR3 DNA reads as TGTGCCAGCAGCCTGAGGACAACCGGGGAGCTGTTTTTT.